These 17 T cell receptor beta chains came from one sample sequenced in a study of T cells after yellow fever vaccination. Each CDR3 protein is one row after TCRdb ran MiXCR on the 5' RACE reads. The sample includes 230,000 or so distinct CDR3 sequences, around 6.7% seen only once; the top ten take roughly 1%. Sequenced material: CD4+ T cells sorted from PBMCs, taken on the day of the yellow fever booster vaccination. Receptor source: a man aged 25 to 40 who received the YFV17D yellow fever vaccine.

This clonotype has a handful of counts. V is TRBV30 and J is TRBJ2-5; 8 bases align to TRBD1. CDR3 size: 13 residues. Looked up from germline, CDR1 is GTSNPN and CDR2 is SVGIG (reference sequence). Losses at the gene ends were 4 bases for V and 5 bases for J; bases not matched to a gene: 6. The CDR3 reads CAWNPGGAETQYF. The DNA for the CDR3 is TGTGCCTGGAACCCAGGGGGCGCGGAGACCCAGTACTTC.

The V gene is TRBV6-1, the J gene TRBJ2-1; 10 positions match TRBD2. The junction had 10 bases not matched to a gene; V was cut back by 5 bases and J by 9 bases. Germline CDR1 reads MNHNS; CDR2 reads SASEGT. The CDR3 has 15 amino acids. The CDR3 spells CASSLGASGSLEQFF. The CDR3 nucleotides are TGTGCCAGCAGTCTGGGGGCTAGCGGGAGCCTTGAGCAGTTCTTC.

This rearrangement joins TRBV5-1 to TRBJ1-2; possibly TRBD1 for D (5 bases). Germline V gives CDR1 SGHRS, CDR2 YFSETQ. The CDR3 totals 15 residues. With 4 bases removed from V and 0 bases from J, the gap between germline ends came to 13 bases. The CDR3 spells CASSLDGASNYGYTF. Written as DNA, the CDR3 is TGCGCCAGCAGCCTGGACGGGGCCTCTAACTATGGCTACACCTTC.

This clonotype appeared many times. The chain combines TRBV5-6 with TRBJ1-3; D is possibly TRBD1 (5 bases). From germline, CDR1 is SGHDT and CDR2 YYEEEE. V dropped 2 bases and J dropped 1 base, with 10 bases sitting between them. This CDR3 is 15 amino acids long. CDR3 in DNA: TGTGCCAGCAGCTTACCTACAGGTTCTGGAAACACCATATATTTT. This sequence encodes CASSLPTGSGNTIYF.

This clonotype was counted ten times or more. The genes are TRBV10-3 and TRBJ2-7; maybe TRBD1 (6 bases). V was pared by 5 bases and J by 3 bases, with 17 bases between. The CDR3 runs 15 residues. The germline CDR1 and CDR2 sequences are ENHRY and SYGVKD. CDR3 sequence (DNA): TGTGCCATCAGTCCCGGCCCGAGGGGGAACTACGAGCAGTACTTC. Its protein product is CAISPGPRGNYEQYF.

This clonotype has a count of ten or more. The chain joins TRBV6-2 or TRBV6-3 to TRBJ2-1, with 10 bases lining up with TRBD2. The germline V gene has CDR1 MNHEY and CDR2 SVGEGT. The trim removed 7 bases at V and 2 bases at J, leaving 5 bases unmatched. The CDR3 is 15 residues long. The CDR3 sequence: CASTRTSGPYNEQFF. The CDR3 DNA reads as TGTGCCAGCACCAGGACTAGCGGACCCTACAATGAGCAGTTCTTC.

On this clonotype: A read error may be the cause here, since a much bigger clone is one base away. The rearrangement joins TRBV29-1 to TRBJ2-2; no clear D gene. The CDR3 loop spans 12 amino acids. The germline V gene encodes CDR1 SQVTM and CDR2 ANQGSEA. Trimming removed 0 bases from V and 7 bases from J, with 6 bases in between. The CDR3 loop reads CSVEDPSGELFF. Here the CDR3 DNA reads TGCAGCGTTGAAGACCCCAGCGGGGAGCTGTTTTTT.

CDR3 protein: CSARTPRGRKGDTEAFF. CDR3 in DNA: TGCAGTGCTAGAACCCCGCGAGGGCGGAAAGGGGACACTGAAGCTTTCTTT. The chain uses TRBV20-1 and TRBJ1-1; TRBD1 might be the D (5 bases). The germline V and J ends were trimmed by 2 bases and 3 bases, with 22 bases remaining between them. Germline-derived CDR1 and CDR2 are DFQATT and SNEGSKA (reference sequence). The CDR3 covers 17 residues.

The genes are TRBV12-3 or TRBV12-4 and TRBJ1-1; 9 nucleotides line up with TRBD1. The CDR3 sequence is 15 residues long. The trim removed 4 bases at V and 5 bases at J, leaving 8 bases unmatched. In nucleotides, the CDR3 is TGTGCCAGCAGTTCCCGGACAGGGGTACAGACTGAAGCTTTCTTT. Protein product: CASSSRTGVQTEAFF.

This chain's CDR3 is CASSEGGPPFF. The CDR3 DNA follows: TGTGCCAGCAGCGAAGGCGGCCCACCGTTCTTC. This sequence joins TRBV7-2 and TRBJ2-1; D not certain. CDR3 length equals 11 residues. Germline loops: CDR1 SGHTA, CDR2 FQGNSA. Trimming stripped 5 bases from V and 15 bases from J, with 14 bases between. Complete variable domain (other parts from reference TRBV7-2 and TRBJ2-1): GAGVSQSPSNKVTEKGKDVELRCDPISGHTALYWYRQSLGQGLEFLIYFQGNSAPDKSGLPSDRFSAERTGGSVSTLTIQRTQQEDSAVYLCASSEGGPPFFGPGTRLTVL.

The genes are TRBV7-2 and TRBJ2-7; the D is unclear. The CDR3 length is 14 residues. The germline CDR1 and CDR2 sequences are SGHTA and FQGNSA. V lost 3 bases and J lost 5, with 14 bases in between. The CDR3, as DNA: TGTGCCAGCAGCTTGTCACCGGGTTACAACGAGCAGTACTTC. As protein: CASSLSPGYNEQYF.

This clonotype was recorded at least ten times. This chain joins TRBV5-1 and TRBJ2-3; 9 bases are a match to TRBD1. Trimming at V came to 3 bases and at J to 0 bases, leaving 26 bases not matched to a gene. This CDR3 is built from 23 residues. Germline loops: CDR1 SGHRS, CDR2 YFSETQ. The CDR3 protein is CASSSISTRTGAAYRASTDTQYF. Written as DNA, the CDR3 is TGCGCCAGCAGCTCAATATCTACTAGGACAGGGGCGGCTTACCGTGCTAGCACAGATACGCAGTATTTT.

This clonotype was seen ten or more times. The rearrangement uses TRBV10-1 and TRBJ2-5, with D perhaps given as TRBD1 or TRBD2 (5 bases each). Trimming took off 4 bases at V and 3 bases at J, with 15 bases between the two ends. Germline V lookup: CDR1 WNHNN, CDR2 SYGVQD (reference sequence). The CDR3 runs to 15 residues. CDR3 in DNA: TGCGCCAGCAGTGCCTCGCCGGGGCGGGAAGAGACCCAGTACTTC. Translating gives CASSASPGREETQYF.

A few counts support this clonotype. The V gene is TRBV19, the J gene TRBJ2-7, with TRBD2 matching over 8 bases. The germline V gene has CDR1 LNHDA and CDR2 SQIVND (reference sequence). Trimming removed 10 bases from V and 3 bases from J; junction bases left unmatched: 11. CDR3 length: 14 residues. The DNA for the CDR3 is TGTGCCACCCAACGGGAGGGCCAGATCTACGAGCAGTACTTC. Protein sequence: CATQREGQIYEQYF. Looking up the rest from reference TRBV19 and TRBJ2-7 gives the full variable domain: DGGITQSPKYLFRKEGQNVTLSCEQNLNHDAMYWYRQDPGQGLRLIYYSQIVNDFQKGDIAEGYSVSREKKESFPLTVTSAQKNPTAFYLCATQREGQIYEQYFGPGTRLTVT.

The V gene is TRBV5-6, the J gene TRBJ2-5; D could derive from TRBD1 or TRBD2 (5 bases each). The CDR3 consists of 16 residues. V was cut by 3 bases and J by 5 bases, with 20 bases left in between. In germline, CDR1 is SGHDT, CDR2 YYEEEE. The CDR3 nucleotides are TGTGCCAGCAGCTCACTAGAAGCGACAGTCTGGGAGACCCAGTACTTC. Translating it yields CASSSLEATVWETQYF.

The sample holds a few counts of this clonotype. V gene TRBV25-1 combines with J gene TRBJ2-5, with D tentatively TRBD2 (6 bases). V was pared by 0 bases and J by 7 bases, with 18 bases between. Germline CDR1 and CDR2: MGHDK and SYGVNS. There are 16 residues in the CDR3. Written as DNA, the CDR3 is TGTGCCAGCAGTGAATACCGACTAGAGGACTTCGGGACCCAGTACTTC. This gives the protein CASSEYRLEDFGTQYF. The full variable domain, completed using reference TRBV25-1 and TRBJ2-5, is EADIYQTPRYLVIGTGKKITLECSQTMGHDKMYWYQQDPGMELHLIHYSYGVNSTEKGDLSSESTVSRIRTEHFPLTLESARPSHTSQYLCASSEYRLEDFGTQYFGPGTRLLVL.

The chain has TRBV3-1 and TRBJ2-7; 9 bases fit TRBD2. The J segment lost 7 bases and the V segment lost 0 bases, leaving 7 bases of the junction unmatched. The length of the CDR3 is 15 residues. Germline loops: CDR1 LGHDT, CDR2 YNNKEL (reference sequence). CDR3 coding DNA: TGTGCCAGCAGCCAAGATTCCAGCGGGAGGAATGAGCAGTACTTC. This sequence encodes CASSQDSSGRNEQYF.